This T cell receptor beta chain was captured in a study of T cells in Graves' hyperthyroidism and ophthalmopathy. The investigators amplified TCR beta CDR3 regions from RNA transcripts. First-round RT-PCR targeting the TCR CDR3 was performed with the HTBI primer set. TCRdb used MiXCR to reprocess the multiplex PCR reads, holding one entry per CDR3 protein. The top ten clones hold 11% of a sample with about 480,000 distinct CDR3 sequences, roughly 25% of them seen once. This CDR3 region has 13 residues. V trimming: 3 bases; J trimming: 7 bases; junction bases outside the gene matches: 4. Germline V gene sequence: CDR1 MDHEN, CDR2 SYDVKM.

This clonotype originated in a woman aged 25 to 39 with Graves' ophthalmopathy. The material sequenced was blood. This chain links TRBV28 with TRBJ1-1; 8 bases map to TRBD1. The CDR3 region has the DNA TGTGCCAGCAGTTTCTTAGGACAGGGTGAAGCTTTCTTT. Protein sequence: CASSFLGQGEAFF.